One and the same sample provided the 13 T cell receptor beta chains below, sequenced in a study of T cell responses to AZD1222 COVID-19 vaccine. Measured with immunoSEQ multiplex PCR; TCRdb has only the in-frame clones, and not every one. The repertoire includes more than 50,000 clones, 89% of them detected once, and roughly 2% sits in the top ten. Sequenced here: peripheral blood, sampled on day 0 of AZD1222 vaccination. The receptor set was obtained from an adult in good health.

The chain combines TRBV19 with TRBJ1-5; D unresolved. Trimming cost V 4 bases and J 2 bases, with 9 bases left between them. This CDR3 contains 14 residues. Germline V lookup: CDR1 LNHDA, CDR2 SQIVND (reference sequence). The chain's CDR3 is CASSRGIRNQPQHF. The CDR3, as DNA: TGTGCCAGTAGTAGGGGTATTCGCAATCAGCCCCAGCATTTT.

The genes are TRBV28 and TRBJ1-2; 7 bases align to TRBD1. The germline V gene has CDR1 MDHEN and CDR2 SYDVKM. V was pared by 10 bases and J by 4 bases, with 9 bases of the junction left unmatched. This CDR3 region has 13 residues. The CDR3 loop is CATVTGTLYGYTF. The CDR3 DNA reads as TGTGCCACCGTGACAGGGACCCTCTATGGCTACACCTTC.

The chain links TRBV10-3 to TRBJ1-2; D perhaps matches TRBD1 (6 bases). The germline gives CDR1 ENHRY, CDR2 SYGVKD. CDR3 length: 13 residues. V lost 1 base, J lost 7 bases, and 10 bases lay in between. CDR3: CAISEYRVGGYTF. CDR3 in DNA: TGTGCCATCAGTGAGTACAGGGTCGGTGGCTACACCTTC.

The chain employs TRBV28 and TRBJ2-3; no definite D call. The CDR3 covers 17 residues. V gave up 5 bases and J gave up 6 bases, with 24 bases separating them. Germline CDR1 and CDR2: MDHEN and SYDVKM. CDR3 DNA sequence: TGTGCCAGCAGTCCTGCCCCGTACCACCTCCTGGGGGATACGCAGTATTTT. This sequence encodes CASSPAPYHLLGDTQYF.

The V call is TRBV30, the J call TRBJ2-2, with D unresolved. CDR1 and CDR2 from the germline V gene are GTSNPN and SVGIG (reference sequence). The CDR3 is 13 amino acids. Trimming stripped 0 bases from V and 6 bases from J, with 8 bases between. DNA of the CDR3: TGTGCCTGGAGTGTATTAGTACCCGGGGAGCTGTTTTTT. Amino acids: CAWSVLVPGELFF.

The chain couples TRBV9 to TRBJ2-1, with TRBD2 identical over 9 bases. The V gene's germline CDR1 is SGDLS and CDR2 YYNGEE. This CDR3 contains 16 residues. J lost 4 bases, V lost 0 bases, and 5 bases had no gene match. The CDR3 sequence is CASSVGAAGGYNEQFF. CDR3 nucleotide sequence: TGTGCCAGCAGCGTAGGTGCAGCGGGAGGTTACAATGAGCAGTTCTTC.

The chain carries TRBV2 and TRBJ2-7; D remains unclear. V was cut by 6 bases and J by 0 bases, with 12 bases left in between. Germline V CDR1 and CDR2: SNHLY, FYNNEI. CDR3 length: 14 amino acids. This CDR3 is CASRGGDNSYEQYF. CDR3 nucleotide sequence: TGTGCCAGCAGAGGTGGCGACAACTCCTACGAGCAGTACTTC.

This clone was recorded only once. The chain couples TRBV7-2 to TRBJ2-7, with D possibly being TRBD1 (6 bases). The germline V gene encodes CDR1 SGHTA and CDR2 FQGNSA. The CDR3 runs 16 residues. V was trimmed by 2 bases and J by 2 bases, leaving 16 bases between them. The CDR3 here is CASSLNGRGLTYEQYF. In nucleotides, the CDR3 is TGTGCCAGCAGCTTAAATGGCAGGGGCCTCACCTACGAGCAGTACTTC.

The genes are TRBV7-3 and TRBJ2-3, with D hard to call. V shed 2 bases and J shed 3 bases, with 6 bases lying between them. Germline V CDR1 and CDR2: SGHTA, FQGTGA. The CDR3 runs 13 residues. The CDR3, as DNA: TGTGCCAGCAGCTTAGATGTGACAGATACGCAGTATTTT. Amino acids: CASSLDVTDTQYF.

This chain uses TRBV3-1 (or the pseudogene TRBV3-2) with TRBJ2-6, with unresolved D. CDR3 length: 15 amino acids. Germline V lookup: CDR1 LGHDT, CDR2 YNNKEL (reference sequence). V was clipped by 4 bases and J by 3 bases, with 10 bases between them. The CDR3 DNA reads TGTGCCAGCAGCCTGCGACCTGGTGGGGCCAACGTCCTGACTTTC. Its translation is CASSLRPGGANVLTF.

The chain is built from TRBV5-1 and TRBJ2-1; D perhaps matches TRBD1 (6 bases). V lost 4 bases, J lost 2 bases, and 13 bases lay in between. Per germline, CDR1 SGHRS and CDR2 YFSETQ. The CDR3 is 15 amino acids. This CDR3 is CASSQRRTAYNEQFF. The CDR3 nucleotides are TGCGCCAGCAGCCAACGCCGGACAGCCTACAATGAGCAGTTCTTC. The full variable domain, its missing parts supplied by reference TRBV5-1 and TRBJ2-1, is KAGVTQTPRYLIKTRGQQVTLSCSPISGHRSVSWYQQTPGQGLQFLFEYFSETQRNKGNFPGRFSGRQFSNSRSEMNVSTLELGDSALYLCASSQRRTAYNEQFFGPGTRLTVL.

About this clone itself: Other DNA sequences from this sample encode an identical CDR3 as well. The CDR3 sequence: CASSVATGGYEQYF. CDR3 coding DNA: TGTGCCAGCAGCGTAGCAACAGGGGGGTACGAGCAGTACTTC. The genes are TRBV9 and TRBJ2-7; 8 nucleotides agree with TRBD1. Losses at the gene ends were 0 bases for V and 4 bases for J; bases not matched to a gene: 3. Germline V gene sequence: CDR1 SGDLS, CDR2 YYNGEE. This CDR3 spans 14 amino acids.

V is TRBV6-5 and J is TRBJ1-1, with D possibly matching TRBD1 (6 bases). Trimming took off 6 bases at V and 4 bases at J, with 18 bases between the two ends. CDR3 length: 15 residues. Germline CDR1 reads MNHEY; CDR2 reads SVGAGI. DNA of the CDR3: TGTGCCAGCAGCTGGGAACAGGGTTATGGCACTGAAGCTTTCTTT. This encodes CASSWEQGYGTEAFF.